The clone carrying this T cell receptor beta chain occurred once. Its antigen is unidentified. The data belong to a study of T cell responses to AZD1222 COVID-19 vaccine. The ends were cut back, 0 bases at V and 9 bases at J, with 6 bases in the middle. CDR3 length equals 12 residues. Germline CDR1 reads MNHNY; CDR2 reads SVGAGI (reference sequence). Study-wide points: Nearly half of spike-specific TCRs reportedly go after variant regions that carry no mutations. Repertoire sampling happened only post peak T cell response. Donors skewed white British and female; clonal diversity was possibly underestimated. Spike-wide vaccine-associated CD4 TCRs dominated at 160-218 and 743-854.

Using immunoSEQ multiplex PCR, the repertoire was profiled, and TCRdb retains in-frame clones only, with some absent. The sample has some 100,000 clones, around 90% seen once. The receptor's source is an adult in good health. The sample consisted of peripheral blood, taken on day 0 of AZD1222 vaccination. The chain has TRBV6-6 and TRBJ2-1; maybe TRBD2 (5 bases). The CDR3 loop reads CASSYSRGEQFF. For the CDR3, the DNA is TGTGCCAGCAGTTACTCCCGGGGTGAGCAGTTCTTC.